These 17 T cell receptor beta chains share one sample of origin, sequenced in a study of CD8 T cells in Susac syndrome. The authors reverse transcribed about 0.45 to 1 ug RNA with random hexamers. TCRdb reprocessed the immunoSEQ multiplex PCR reads with MiXCR, giving one entry per CDR3 protein. This table has hundreds of thousands of distinct CDR3 sequences, 70% to 90% appearing once. Sequencing was carried out using CD8+ T cells from PBMCs. The receptors here all came from a human donor with multiple sclerosis.

As DNA, the CDR3 is TGTGCCAGCAGCTACGTAGAGTACAATGAGCAGTTCTTC. This gives the protein CASSYVEYNEQFF. This rearrangement joins TRBV11-2 to TRBJ2-1, with unresolved D. V lost 4 bases and J lost 4, with 8 bases in between. Germline V gene sequence: CDR1 SGHAT, CDR2 FQNNGV. The length of the CDR3 is 13 residues.

V gene TRBV27 combines with J gene TRBJ2-3, with a weak D call TRBD2 (6 bases). V was cut by 6 bases and J by 2 bases, with 15 bases left in between. Germline CDR1 is MNHEY and CDR2 is SMNVEV (reference sequence). The CDR3 extends over 15 amino acids. CDR3 nucleotides: TGTGCCAGCAGGGATCGGGAGTACAACACAGATACGCAGTATTTT. Its protein is CASRDREYNTDTQYF.

The chain has TRBV5-6 and TRBJ2-1, with 11 bases aligning to TRBD2. CDR1 and CDR2 from the germline V gene are SGHDT and YYEEEE. This CDR3 is 22 amino acids long. The ends lost 4 bases at V and 9 bases at J; junction bases unmatched: 30. For the CDR3, the DNA is TGTGCCAGCAGCCCTTCTACGGTGATAGCGGGAGGGTTGAGGGGAATTGTGGGTGAGCAGTTCTTC. Protein sequence: CASSPSTVIAGGLRGIVGEQFF.

This clonotype has a single count. The rearrangement links TRBV5-1 to TRBJ1-4; no firm D call. The CDR3 runs to 14 residues. V was pared by 4 bases and J by 2 bases, with 9 bases between. The V gene's germline CDR1 is SGHRS and CDR2 YFSETQ. The CDR3 DNA is TGCGCCAGCAGCCCCTTCGCGACTAATGAAAAACTGTTTTTT. Its protein product is CASSPFATNEKLFF. Supplemented by reference TRBV5-1 and TRBJ1-4, the full variable domain reads KAGVTQTPRYLIKTRGQQVTLSCSPISGHRSVSWYQQTPGQGLQFLFEYFSETQRNKGNFPGRFSGRQFSNSRSEMNVSTLELGDSALYLCASSPFATNEKLFFGSGTQLSVL.

V usage is TRBV20-1 and J usage is TRBJ2-1; D is perhaps TRBD2 (5 bases). The CDR3 extends over 14 amino acids. Germline V lookup: CDR1 DFQATT, CDR2 SNEGSKA (reference sequence). The ends were cut back, 3 bases at V and 0 bases at J, with 9 bases in the middle. The CDR3 is CSASPRVSYNEQFF. CDR3 bases: TGCAGTGCTAGTCCGCGGGTCTCCTACAATGAGCAGTTCTTC.

The genes are TRBV19 and TRBJ2-1; perhaps TRBD2 as D (5 bases). V was cut by 6 bases and J by 3 bases, with 15 bases left in between. The germline V gene encodes CDR1 LNHDA and CDR2 SQIVND (reference sequence). The CDR3 runs to 15 residues. The CDR3 nucleotides read TGTGCCAGTAGCCCTGCGAGCGGAGTCTACAATGAGCAGTTCTTC. Translating it yields CASSPASGVYNEQFF.

The rearrangement joins TRBV27 to TRBJ2-7; 7 positions agree with TRBD2. Trimming at V came to 4 bases and at J to 7 bases, leaving 4 bases not matched to a gene. CDR3 length equals 12 residues. Germline-derived CDR1 and CDR2 are MNHEY and SMNVEV (reference sequence). The CDR3 DNA reads as TGTGCCAGCAGTTATGCGCGGGGGGAGCAGTACTTC. It yields the protein CASSYARGEQYF.

The chain joins TRBV6-5 to TRBJ2-7; tentative D call: TRBD2 (6 bases). Germline V gives CDR1 MNHEY, CDR2 SVGAGI. The CDR3 covers 14 residues. V lost 2 bases and J lost 2, with 10 bases in between. The DNA for the CDR3 is TGTGCCAGCAGTTACGGCGGGGTTCCCTACGAGCAGTACTTC. Translation gives CASSYGGVPYEQYF.

The CDR3 sequence: CASSQGILQQFF. CDR3 in DNA: TGTGCCAGCAGCCAAGGGATTCTACAGCAGTTCTTC. V gene TRBV3-1 combines with J gene TRBJ2-1, with unresolved D. Trimming removed 1 base from V and 11 bases from J, with 9 bases in between. Germline values: CDR1 LGHDT, CDR2 YNNKEL (reference sequence). The CDR3 has 12 amino acids.

This chain joins TRBV7-3 and TRBJ2-1, with 12 bases that match TRBD1. The V and J ends lost 5 bases and 9 bases, in that order; junction bases with no gene match: 8. Looked up from germline, CDR1 is SGHTA and CDR2 is FQGTGA. The CDR3 covers 15 residues. CDR3 sequence: CASSAGQGARREQFF. CDR3 coding DNA: TGTGCCAGCAGCGCGGGACAGGGGGCGCGTCGTGAGCAGTTCTTC.

The V gene is TRBV12-3 or TRBV12-4, the J gene TRBJ2-2; possibly TRBD1 for D (5 bases). This CDR3 comprises 13 residues. Trimming took 6 bases from V and 6 from J, leaving 11 bases between them. The CDR3 region has the DNA TGTGCCAGCAGCTACAGGATTCCCGGGGAGCTGTTTTTT. Translating it yields CASSYRIPGELFF.

The J gene is TRBJ1-5, the V gene TRBV12-3 or TRBV12-4; unclear D gene. CDR3 length: 15 amino acids. Trimming took off 1 base at V and 4 bases at J, with 11 bases between the two ends. CDR3 sequence: CASSLDAAVNQPQHF. The CDR3 nucleotides are TGTGCCAGCAGTTTAGATGCGGCGGTGAATCAGCCCCAGCATTTT.

The chain combines TRBV5-1 with TRBJ2-7; 11 nucleotides agree with TRBD2. The CDR3 totals 15 residues. V was pared by 4 bases and J by 5 bases, with 8 bases of the junction left unmatched. The V gene's germline CDR1 is SGHRS and CDR2 YFSETQ. CDR3 residues: CASSLKPSGRNEQYF. CDR3 sequence (DNA): TGCGCCAGCAGCCTGAAGCCTAGCGGGAGGAACGAGCAGTACTTC.

The V call is TRBV10-3, the J call TRBJ2-5, with 9 bases lining up with TRBD1. In germline, CDR1 is ENHRY, CDR2 SYGVKD. With V trimmed by 6 bases and J by 3 bases, 5 bases remained unmatched. The CDR3 totals 14 residues. The CDR3 region has the DNA TGTGCCATCAGAACGGACAGGGGAGAAGAGACCCAGTACTTC. It yields the protein CAIRTDRGEETQYF.

V is TRBV28 and J is TRBJ2-7; the D is unclear. The CDR3 covers 10 residues. Between the trimmed V and J ends, which lost 7 bases and 5 bases, there was a span of 6 bases. CDR1 is MDHEN, CDR2 SYDVKM, per germline. In DNA, the CDR3 is TGTGCCAGCACCCTCGACGAGCAGTACTTC. It codes for CASTLDEQYF.

This chain links TRBV7-9 with TRBJ2-2; 9 bases are shared with TRBD1. V shed 4 bases and J 8 bases; nucleotides not matched to a gene: 11. The CDR3 spans 16 residues. CDR1 and CDR2 from the germline V gene are SEHNR and FQNEAQ (reference sequence). CDR3 loop: CASSSRDRALGGELFF. CDR3 coding DNA: TGTGCCAGCAGCTCCCGGGACAGGGCTCTCGGGGGGGAGCTGTTTTTT.

This chain links TRBV14 with TRBJ1-2; D is perhaps TRBD1 (6 bases). The CDR3 has 13 amino acids. Per the germline V gene, CDR1 is SGHDN and CDR2 is FVKESK. The germline V and J ends were trimmed by 4 bases and 5 bases, with 11 bases remaining between them. The CDR3 DNA is TGTGCCAGCAGCCGCCGAGGGGGTTATGGCTACACCTTC. Its protein is CASSRRGGYGYTF.